These T cell receptor beta chains were read from a single sample in a study of siplizumab effects on memory and regulatory T cells. The method was immunoSEQ multiplex PCR; TCRdb's version includes in-frame clones alone and lacks a portion of them. This sample has some 110,000 clones, with 93% found just once. Sequencing input: CD4+ T cells sorted from blood. Every receptor here comes from a human donor in good health. The CDR3 runs from the conserved cysteine through the conserved F or W. D genes are given only for firm matches. A row's size may be missing; if present it is once, few, many or a size class.

>NA|NA|TRBJ2-7|TRBV20-1
CSARSRDEQYF
TGCAGTGCTAGGAGTCGGGACGAGCAGTACTTC
>NA|TRBD1|TRBJ2-1|TRBV5-1
CASSWRDRSADEQFF
TGCGCCAGCAGCTGGAGGGACAGGTCCGCCGATGAGCAGTTCTTC
>few|TRBD1|TRBJ2-5|TRBV28
CASSSRDRGRETQYF
TGTGCCAGCAGTTCCCGGGACAGGGGGAGAGAGACCCAGTACTTC
>NA|NA|TRBJ2-7|TRBV11-3
CASSLGGGRYEQYF
TGTGCCAGCAGCTTAGGGGGGGGCAGGTACGAGCAGTACTTC
>once|NA|TRBJ2-1|TRBV13
CASSLGQPSNLYNEQFF
TGTGCCAGCAGCTTAGGGCAGCCTAGTAACCTCTACAATGAGCAGTTCTTC
>NA|NA|TRBJ1-3|TRBV7-9
CASSLSTINTIYF
TGTGCCAGCAGCTTGTCGACGATAAACACCATATATTTT
>NA|TRBD2|TRBJ2-7|TRBV5-1
CASSSGRAGQSSYEQYF
TGCGCCAGCAGCTCCGGGAGGGCAGGCCAGAGCTCCTACGAGCAGTACTTC
>NA|NA|TRBJ1-2|TRBV6-5
CASNPDATLYGYTF
TGTGCCAGCAACCCGGACGCTACTTTGTATGGCTACACCTTC
>NA|NA|TRBJ1-2|TRBV7-9
CASSPAGANYGYTF
TGTGCCAGCAGCCCAGCCGGGGCCAACTATGGCTACACCTTC
>NA|NA|TRBJ2-1|TRBV7-9
CASSRANNEQFF
TGTGCCAGCAGTCGGGCAAACAATGAGCAGTTCTTC
>NA|TRBD2|TRBJ2-3|TRBV15
CATSTRTSVTDTQYF
TGTGCCACCAGCACCCGGACTAGCGTGACAGATACGCAGTATTTT
>NA|NA|TRBJ1-2|TRBV2
CASRDSPYGYTF
TGTGCCAGCAGGGACAGTCCCTATGGCTACACCTTC
>NA|TRBD2|TRBJ2-1|TRBV18
CASSLTSGSDEQFF
TGTGCCAGCTCGCTTACTAGCGGGAGCGATGAGCAGTTCTTC
>NA|TRBD2|TRBJ2-7|TRBV11-2
CASSSLIAGDLYEQYF
TGTGCCAGCAGCTCCTTAATAGCGGGGGACCTCTACGAGCAGTACTTC
>NA|NA|TRBJ1-4|TRBV18
CASSQGVNEKLFF
TGTGCCAGCTCCCAGGGAGTCAATGAAAAACTGTTTTTT
>NA|NA|TRBJ1-1|TRBV9
CASSVDHREDSEAFF
TGTGCCAGCAGCGTAGATCACAGGGAGGACTCTGAAGCTTTCTTT
>NA|NA|TRBJ1-1|TRBV21-1
CASSSRTDPRTEAFF
TGTGCCAGCAGCTCCCGGACCGACCCGCGGACTGAAGCTTTCTTT
>NA|NA|TRBJ1-1|TRBV29-1
CSLEDQRSTEAFF
TGCAGCTTAGAGGACCAGAGGAGCACTGAAGCTTTCTTT
>NA|NA|TRBJ2-5|TRBV19
CASSTPTGRSIFQETQYF
TGTGCCAGTAGTACCCCCACGGGAAGAAGTATTTTTCAAGAGACCCAGTACTTC
>NA|NA|TRBJ2-5|TRBV2
CASSEARNQETQYF
TGTGCCAGCAGTGAAGCAAGGAACCAAGAGACCCAGTACTTC
>NA|NA|TRBJ1-1|TRBV6-1
CASSFRDTEAFF
TGTGCCAGCAGTTTTAGGGACACTGAAGCTTTCTTT
>once|TRBD1|TRBJ1-2|TRBV15
CATSRGYRGANYGYTF
TGTGCCACCAGCAGAGGCTACAGGGGTGCTAACTATGGCTACACCTTC
>NA|NA|TRBJ2-2|TRBV27
CASGRHSGTGELFF
TGTGCCAGCGGGCGGCATTCGGGCACCGGGGAGCTGTTTTTT
>NA|TRBD1|TRBJ1-6|TRBV6-5
CASSYSNRGDSPLHF
TGTGCCAGCAGTTACTCAAACAGGGGAGATTCACCCCTCCACTTT
>NA|TRBD1|TRBJ1-2|TRBV9
CASKGTGSWGYTF
TGTGCCAGCAAGGGGACAGGGTCTTGGGGCTACACCTTC
>NA|TRBD2|TRBJ2-7|TRBV4-2
CASSGRRTSGAEQYF
TGTGCCAGCAGCGGGCGCCGGACTAGCGGCGCCGAGCAGTACTTC
>NA|NA|TRBJ2-3|TRBV6-5
CASSWGSSTDTQYF
TGTGCCAGCAGTTGGGGTTCTAGCACAGATACGCAGTATTTT
>few|NA|TRBJ2-2|TRBV7-9
CASSLAVQINTGELFF
TGTGCCAGCAGCTTAGCGGTACAGATAAACACCGGGGAGCTGTTTTTT
>NA|TRBD1|TRBJ1-3|TRBV10-3
CAIRGDRAHSGNTIYF
TGTGCCATCAGGGGGGACAGGGCACACTCTGGAAACACCATATATTTT
>NA|NA|TRBJ2-5|TRBV11-2
CASSLMTAGETQYF
TGTGCCAGCAGCTTAATGACAGCAGGCGAGACCCAGTACTTC
>NA|NA|TRBJ1-1|TRBV7-2
CASSPHRQLEDPEAFF
TGTGCCAGCAGCCCACACCGACAGCTAGAGGATCCTGAAGCTTTCTTT
>NA|NA|TRBJ1-1|TRBV6-1
CASSEAGMNTEAFF
TGTGCCAGCAGTGAGGCAGGGATGAACACTGAAGCTTTCTTT
>NA|NA|TRBJ2-7|TRBV5-5
CASSLTSGSSYEQYF
TGTGCCAGCAGCTTGACGTCCGGAAGCTCCTACGAGCAGTACTTC
>NA|NA|TRBJ1-1|TRBV19
CASSTQGLSTEAFF
TGTGCCAGTAGTACGCAGGGTTTAAGCACTGAAGCTTTCTTT
>NA|TRBD1|TRBJ2-3|TRBV4-2
CASTPGQGQNTQYF
TGTGCCAGTACACCGGGACAGGGACAAAATACGCAGTATTTT
>NA|NA|TRBJ2-7|TRBV6-4
CASSDSRRNEQYF
TGTGCCAGCAGTGACTCGAGGCGGAACGAGCAGTACTTC
>NA|NA|TRBJ2-1|TRBV5-1
CASSSQPGLKSYNEQFF
TGCGCCAGCAGCTCCCAACCCGGTCTTAAGTCCTACAATGAGCAGTTCTTC
>NA|TRBD2|TRBJ2-2|TRBV18
CASSPYPRTSEDTGELFF
TGTGCCAGCTCACCTTACCCTAGGACTAGCGAAGACACCGGGGAGCTGTTTTTT
>NA|TRBD1|TRBJ1-1|TRBV6-5
CASSRGQGNTEAFF
TGTGCCAGCAGCCGAGGACAGGGGAACACTGAAGCTTTCTTT
>NA|NA|TRBJ2-7|TRBV21-1
CASSTGQGSSYEQYF
TGTGCCAGCAGCACTGGACAGGGGAGCTCCTACGAGCAGTACTTC
>NA|NA|TRBJ2-1|TRBV5-1
CASAVTGISSVNEQFF
TGCGCCAGCGCCGTAACAGGGATTTCATCGGTCAATGAGCAGTTCTTC
>once|NA|TRBJ1-2|TRBV6-6
CASSPGRGNGYTF
TGTGCCAGCAGCCCCGGTAGGGGTAACGGCTACACCTTC
>NA|NA|TRBJ2-2|TRBV11-2
CASSLELSTNTGELFF
TGTGCCAGCAGCTTAGAACTTTCCACGAACACCGGGGAGCTGTTTTTT
>once|NA|TRBJ1-2|TRBV30
CAWVRGYGYTF
TGTGCCTGGGTCAGGGGATACGGCTACACCTTC
>once|NA|TRBJ1-2|TRBV7-8
CASSLGGPGSLYGYTF
TGTGCCAGCAGCTTGGGAGGACCTGGGAGTCTATATGGCTACACCTTC
>NA|NA|TRBJ2-5|TRBV5-1
CASSFSGQETQYF
TGCGCCAGCAGCTTTTCAGGGCAAGAGACCCAGTACTTC
>once|NA|TRBJ2-4|TRBV18
CASSPGRALAKNIQYF
TGTGCCAGCTCACCAGGGCGGGCATTAGCCAAAAACATTCAGTACTTC
>NA|NA|TRBJ2-5|TRBV14
CASSQVLGGTQYF
TGTGCCAGCAGCCAAGTCCTAGGCGGGACCCAGTACTTC
>NA|TRBD1|TRBJ1-6|TRBV29-1
CSVRQGARSPLHF
TGCAGCGTTAGACAGGGGGCGAGATCACCCCTCCACTTT
>NA|NA|TRBJ2-5|TRBV14
CASSHGETQYF
TGTGCCAGCAGCCACGGGGAGACCCAGTACTTC
>NA|NA|TRBJ1-1|TRBV6-6
CASSYRGHDGAEAFF
TGTGCCAGCAGTTACAGGGGACATGATGGGGCTGAAGCTTTCTTT
>NA|NA|TRBJ2-7|TRBV6-4
CASRPPTYEQYF
TGTGCCAGCAGGCCCCCTACCTACGAGCAGTACTTC
>NA|NA|TRBJ1-2|TRBV2
CASRPDIFYYGYTF
TGTGCCAGCAGACCGGACATTTTCTACTATGGCTACACCTTC
>once|NA|TRBJ2-1|TRBV6-4
CASSYPRGDSYNEQFF
TGTGCCAGCAGTTACCCGCGGGGGGACAGCTACAATGAGCAGTTCTTC
>NA|TRBD2|TRBJ2-3|TRBV9
CASSVASGGRDTQYF
TGTGCCAGCAGCGTAGCTAGCGGGGGGAGAGATACGCAGTATTTT
>NA|TRBD2|TRBJ2-7|TRBV6-5
CASSGTSGSYEQYF
TGTGCCAGCAGTGGGACTAGCGGCTCCTACGAGCAGTACTTC